This T cell receptor (beta chain) was sequenced for a study of blood T cell repertoires in COVID-19. V gave up 6 bases and J gave up 2 bases; unmatched junction bases: 7. This CDR3 has 16 residues. Germline-derived CDR1 and CDR2 are SEHNR and FQNEAQ (reference sequence). Method: immunoSEQ multiplex PCR; TCRdb's copy keeps in-frame clones and lacks some. This sample has a few hundred thousand clones, with around 86% found just once. The chain uses TRBV7-9 and TRBJ1-4, with 9 bases that match TRBD1. This receptor was taken from a woman in her 50s who had recovered from COVID-19. Specimen: PBMCs or T cells enriched from blood (not recorded which). This CDR3 reads CASRRTGGPTNEKLFF. CDR3 sequence (DNA): TGTGCCAGCAGACGAACAGGGGGCCCCACTAATGAAAAACTGTTTTTT.